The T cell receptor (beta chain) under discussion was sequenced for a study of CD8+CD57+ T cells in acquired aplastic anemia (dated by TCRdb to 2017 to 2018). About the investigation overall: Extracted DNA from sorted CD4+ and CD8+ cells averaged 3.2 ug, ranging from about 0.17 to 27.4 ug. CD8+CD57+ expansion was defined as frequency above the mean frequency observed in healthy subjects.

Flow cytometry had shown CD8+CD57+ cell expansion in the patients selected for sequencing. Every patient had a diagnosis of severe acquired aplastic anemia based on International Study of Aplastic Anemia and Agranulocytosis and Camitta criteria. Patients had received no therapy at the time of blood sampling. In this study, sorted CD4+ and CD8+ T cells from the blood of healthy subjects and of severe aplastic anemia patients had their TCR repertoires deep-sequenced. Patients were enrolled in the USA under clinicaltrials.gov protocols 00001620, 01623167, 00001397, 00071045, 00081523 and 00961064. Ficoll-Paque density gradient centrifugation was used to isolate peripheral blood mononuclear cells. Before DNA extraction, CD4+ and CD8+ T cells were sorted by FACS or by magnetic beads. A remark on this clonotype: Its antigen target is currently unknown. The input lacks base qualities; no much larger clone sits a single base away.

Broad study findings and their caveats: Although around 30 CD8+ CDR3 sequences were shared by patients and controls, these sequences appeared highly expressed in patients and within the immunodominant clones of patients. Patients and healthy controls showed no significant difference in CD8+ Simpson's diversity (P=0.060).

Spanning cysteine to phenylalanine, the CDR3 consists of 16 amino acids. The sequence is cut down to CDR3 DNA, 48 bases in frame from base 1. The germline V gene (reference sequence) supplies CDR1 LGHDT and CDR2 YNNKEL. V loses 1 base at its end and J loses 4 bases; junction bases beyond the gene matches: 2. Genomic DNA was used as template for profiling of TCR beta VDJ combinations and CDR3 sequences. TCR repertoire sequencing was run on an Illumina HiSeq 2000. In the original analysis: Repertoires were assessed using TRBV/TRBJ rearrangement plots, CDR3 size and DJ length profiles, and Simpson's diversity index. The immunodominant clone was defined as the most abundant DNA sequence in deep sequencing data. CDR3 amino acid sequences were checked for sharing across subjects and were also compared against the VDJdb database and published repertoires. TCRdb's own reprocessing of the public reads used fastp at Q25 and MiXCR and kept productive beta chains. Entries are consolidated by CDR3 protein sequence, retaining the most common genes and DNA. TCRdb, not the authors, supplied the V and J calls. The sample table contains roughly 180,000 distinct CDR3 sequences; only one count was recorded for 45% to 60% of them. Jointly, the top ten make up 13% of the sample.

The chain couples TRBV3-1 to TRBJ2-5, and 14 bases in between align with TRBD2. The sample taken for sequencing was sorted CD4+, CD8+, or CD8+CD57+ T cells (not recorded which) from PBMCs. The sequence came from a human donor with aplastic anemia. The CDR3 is CASSQGLAGGLETQYF. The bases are TGTGCCAGCAGCCAAGGACTAGCGGGGGGGCTAGAGACCCAGTACTTC.